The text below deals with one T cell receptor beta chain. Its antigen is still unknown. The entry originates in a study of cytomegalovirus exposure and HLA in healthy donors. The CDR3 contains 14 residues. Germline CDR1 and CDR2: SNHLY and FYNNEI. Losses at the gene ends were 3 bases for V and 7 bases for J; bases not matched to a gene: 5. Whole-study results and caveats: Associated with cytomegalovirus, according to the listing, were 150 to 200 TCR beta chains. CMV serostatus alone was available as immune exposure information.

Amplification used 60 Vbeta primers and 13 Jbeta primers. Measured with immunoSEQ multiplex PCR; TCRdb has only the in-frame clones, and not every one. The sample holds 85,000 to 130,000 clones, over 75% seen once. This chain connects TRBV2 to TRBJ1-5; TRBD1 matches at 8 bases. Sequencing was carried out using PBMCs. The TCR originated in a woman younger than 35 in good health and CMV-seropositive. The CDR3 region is CASSEQGARQPQHF. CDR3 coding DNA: TGTGCCAGCAGTGAGCAGGGGGCCCGGCAGCCCCAGCATTTT.